What follows is one T cell receptor (beta chain) and its context. Its antigen is not known. Researchers took RNA transcripts and amplified TCR beta CDR3 regions from them. The first-round RT-PCR employed HTBI primers together with the Qiagen OneStep RT-PCR kit. A multiplex PCR was then performed as the second round. One entry per CDR3 protein, called by TCRdb with MiXCR from the multiplex PCR reads. The table records about 1.1 million distinct CDR3 sequences, around a third of them present only once. This CDR3 is 14 amino acids long. The germline gives CDR1 SQVTM, CDR2 ANQGSEA. Trimming removed 6 bases at V and 1 base at J, with 16 bases between. This sample stems from a study of Graves' ophthalmopathy and Graves' hyperthyroidism. Among the hyperthyroidism patients, all were newly diagnosed, aged 18 to 65, with under 2 months' duration. Certain patients, namely those with other autoimmune diseases, uncontrolled infections, pregnancy or lactation, were excluded.

Study outcomes and limitations: Both a roughly 64% sensitivity and an approximately 74% specificity characterized the model's predictions of ophthalmopathy progression. Blood also harbored most expanded thyroid clonotypes above 0.001 frequency.

V usage is TRBV29-1 and J usage is TRBJ2-7; D perhaps matches TRBD2 (6 bases). The sequence derives from an adult man with Graves' hyperthyroidism. The sequencing sample was made of peripheral blood or thyroid tissue (not recorded which). CDR3 nucleotides: TGCAGCGTCACCCGGGGGACGGTATCCTACGAGCAGTACTTC. Translation gives CSVTRGTVSYEQYF.